This T cell receptor (beta chain) was documented in a study of blood T cell repertoires in COVID-19. The assay was immunoSEQ multiplex PCR, and TCRdb's table has in-frame clones only and misses some. The sample contains tens of thousands of clones, around nine tenths of which appear only once. V was cut by 4 bases and J by 10 bases, with 13 bases left in between. CDR3 length: 14 amino acids. Germline V gene data show CDR1 as KGHDR and CDR2 as SFDVKD. This rearrangement joins TRBV24-1 to TRBJ1-6; D is possibly TRBD1 (6 bases). Sample: peripheral blood. The origin of this receptor is a man aged 60 to 75 with active or convalescent COVID-19. The DNA of the CDR3 is TGTGCCACCAGTGAAGGGGGTTTTAACTCACCCCTCCACTTT. Protein: CATSEGGFNSPLHF.